These T cell receptor beta chains were read from a single sample in a study of blood T cell repertoires in COVID-19. Assay: immunoSEQ multiplex PCR; the TCRdb copy retains only in-frame clones and omits some. The sample has fewer than 250,000 clones, about 88% seen once. The sequencing sample was made of peripheral blood. The receptors here all came from a woman in her thirties or forties who had recovered from COVID-19. CDR3s include the opening cysteine and the closing phenylalanine or tryptophan. Fields, in order: V gene, J gene, clone size, D gene, CDR3 protein, CDR3 DNA. The D gene is left open where the match is weak. Size tells how often a clone was seen (once, few, many) or the class of an expanded clone, and some rows leave it out.

TRBV19	TRBJ1-4	NA	TRBD1	CASSARQGQGNTLQNEKLFF	TGTGCCAGTAGTGCCCGACAGGGACAGGGAAATACTCTTCAAAATGAAAAACTGTTTTTT
TRBV7-9	TRBJ2-3	NA	TRBD2	CASSSPGLAGDTQYF	TGTGCCAGCAGCTCCCCGGGACTAGCGGGAGATACGCAGTATTTT
TRBV5-1	TRBJ2-1	NA	TRBD1	CASSRQGFSYNEQFF	TGCGCCAGCAGCCGACAGGGGTTCTCCTACAATGAGCAGTTCTTC
TRBV6-5	TRBJ1-5	NA	TRBD1	CASRPTGGNQPQHF	TGTGCCAGCAGGCCTACAGGGGGCAATCAGCCCCAGCATTTT
TRBV5-1	TRBJ2-2	few	NA	CASSLASAQAYTGELFF	TGCGCCAGCAGCTTGGCCTCAGCCCAGGCCTACACCGGGGAGCTGTTTTTT
TRBV6-5	TRBJ2-7	NA	TRBD2	CASSYGLVGRDYEQYF	TGTGCCAGCAGTTACGGACTAGTGGGGAGGGATTACGAGCAGTACTTC
TRBV12-3/TRBV12-4	TRBJ2-7	NA	NA	CASSFAGVNEQYF	TGTGCCAGCAGTTTCGCAGGGGTCAACGAGCAGTACTTC
TRBV19	TRBJ2-2	NA	NA	CASKSQGNTGELFF	TGTGCCAGTAAGTCACAGGGCAACACCGGGGAGCTGTTTTTT
TRBV6-5	TRBJ2-5	NA	TRBD2	CASLGGETQYF	TGTGCCAGCCTGGGGGGGGAGACCCAGTACTTC
TRBV30	TRBJ2-5	NA	NA	CAWSVFEETQYF	TGTGCCTGGAGTGTATTCGAAGAGACCCAGTACTTC
TRBV11-3	TRBJ1-1	NA	NA	CASSRGFTEAFF	TGTGCCAGCAGCCGCGGGTTCACTGAAGCTTTCTTT
TRBV12-5	TRBJ1-2	few	TRBD1	CASGGDRVVYGYTF	TGTGCTAGTGGTGGGGACAGGGTTGTCTATGGCTACACCTTC
TRBV2	TRBJ2-5	NA	TRBD2	CASSVVGLAEKETQYF	TGTGCCAGCAGTGTGGTCGGACTAGCGGAAAAAGAGACCCAGTACTTC
TRBV19	TRBJ2-7	NA	NA	CASSPTGAYEQYF	TGTGCCAGTAGCCCGACAGGAGCATACGAGCAGTACTTC
TRBV4-3	TRBJ1-6	NA	NA	CASSQEMVDNSPLHF	TGCGCCAGCAGCCAAGAAATGGTAGATAATTCACCCCTCCACTTT
TRBV28	TRBJ2-1	NA	TRBD1	CASRGTGNREQFF	TGTGCCAGCAGGGGGACAGGGAACCGTGAGCAGTTCTTC
TRBV5-1	TRBJ2-1	NA	TRBD2	CASSAAGGRALSSYNEQFF	TGCGCCAGCAGCGCGGCCGGCGGGAGGGCCCTGAGCTCCTACAATGAGCAGTTCTTC
TRBV27	TRBJ2-7	once	NA	CASSKYKLYEQYF	TGTGCCAGCAGTAAGTATAAGCTCTACGAGCAGTACTTC
TRBV19	TRBJ1-2	NA	NA	CASSSGVRYGYTF	TGTGCCAGTAGTTCGGGGGTACGCTATGGCTACACCTTC
TRBV27	TRBJ1-1	NA	TRBD1	CASTDAGGHTEAFF	TGTGCCAGCACCGATGCAGGGGGTCACACTGAAGCTTTCTTT
TRBV10-3	TRBJ2-3	NA	TRBD1	CAISESTGIGTDTQYF	TGTGCCATCAGTGAGTCGACAGGGATTGGAACAGATACGCAGTATTTT
TRBV18	TRBJ2-1	NA	TRBD2	CASSLGLESYNEQFF	TGTGCCAGCTCACTGGGACTAGAGTCCTACAATGAGCAGTTCTTC
TRBV10-3	TRBJ2-2	NA	TRBD2	CAGGPTSGSGGELFF	TGTGCCGGGGGGCCGACTAGCGGGTCTGGCGGGGAGCTGTTTTTT
TRBV7-9	TRBJ1-3	NA	TRBD1	CASSLPGQGRNTIYF	TGTGCCAGCAGCTTACCGGGACAGGGTAGAAACACCATATATTTT
TRBV7-9	TRBJ2-7	NA	NA	CASSLRTGGGYEQYF	TGTGCCAGCAGCTTACGGACAGGAGGGGGATACGAGCAGTACTTC
TRBV5-1	TRBJ1-1	NA	TRBD1	CASSYDRGGTEAFF	TGCGCCAGCAGCTACGACAGGGGGGGCACTGAAGCTTTCTTT
TRBV21-1	TRBJ1-5	NA	NA	CASSKEAGGGSNQPQHF	TGTGCCAGCAGCAAAGAGGCGGGTGGAGGGAGCAATCAGCCCCAGCATTTT
TRBV30	TRBJ2-1	NA	TRBD1	CAWSVGTANEQFF	TGTGCCTGGAGTGTAGGGACAGCTAATGAGCAGTTCTTC
TRBV6-5	TRBJ2-4	once	TRBD1	CASSLDRARNIQYF	TGTGCCAGCAGTTTGGACAGGGCCAGAAACATTCAGTACTTC